Described below is a single T cell receptor beta chain sequence and its context. Enrolment of Seattle patients took place during active infection, and they were followed longitudinally. Original analysis: It was from reference gene primer amplification that nucleated cell counts were estimated. Assay: immunoSEQ multiplex PCR; the TCRdb copy retains only in-frame clones and omits some. Clonal size and the V and J genes are those of that table, whereas D and trimming came from the DNA. The sample yields around 140,000 clones, approximately 90% seen once. These data come from a study of blood T cell repertoires in COVID-19. Study in general: Spain, Italy and the United States supplied samples that represented acute and convalescent COVID-19. T cells, B-cell-depleted T cells, or PBMCs provided the cDNA or gDNA that served as material.

Per the germline V gene, CDR1 is SNHLY and CDR2 is FYNNEI. The CDR3 is made up of 15 amino acids. Trimming took 2 bases from V and 0 from J; bases not matched to a gene: 3. The chain uses TRBV2 and TRBJ2-7; 8 positions match TRBD1. The clonotype was recovered from a man younger than 30 with COVID-19, enrolled during active disease. The specimen sequenced was peripheral blood. The CDR3 sequence: CASSEWTGSSYEQYF. The CDR3 DNA reads as TGTGCCAGCAGTGAATGGACAGGGTCCTCCTACGAGCAGTACTTC.